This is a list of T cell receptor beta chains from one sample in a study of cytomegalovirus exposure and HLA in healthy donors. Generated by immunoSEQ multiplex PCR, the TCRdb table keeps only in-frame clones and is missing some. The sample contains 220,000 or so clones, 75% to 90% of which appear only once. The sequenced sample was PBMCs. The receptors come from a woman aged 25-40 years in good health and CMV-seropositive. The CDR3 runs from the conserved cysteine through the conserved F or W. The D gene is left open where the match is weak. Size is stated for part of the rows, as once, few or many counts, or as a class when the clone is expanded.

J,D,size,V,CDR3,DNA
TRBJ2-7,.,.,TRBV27,CASRISFSYEQYF,TGTGCCAGCAGGATTAGTTTCTCCTACGAGCAGTACTTC
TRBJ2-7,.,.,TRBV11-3,CASSRSGPYEQYF,TGTGCCAGCAGCCGTAGCGGACCCTACGAGCAGTACTTC
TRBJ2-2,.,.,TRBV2,CASSDSRAGTGELFF,TGTGCCAGCAGTGACTCCAGGGCGGGCACCGGGGAGCTGTTTTTT
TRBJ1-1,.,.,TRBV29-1,CSVIPRAGGARDTEAFF,TGCAGCGTCATCCCGCGGGCGGGGGGCGCTCGCGACACTGAAGCTTTCTTT
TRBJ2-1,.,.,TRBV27,CASSLTGTYNEQFF,TGTGCCAGCAGTTTGACAGGCACCTACAATGAGCAGTTCTTC
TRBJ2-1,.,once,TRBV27,CASSPLPGPREQFF,TGTGCCAGCAGTCCCCTCCCGGGTCCCCGGGAGCAGTTCTTC
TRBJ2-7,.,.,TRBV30,CAWSPSEVYLFSYEQYF,TGTGCCTGGAGTCCCAGCGAGGTGTATCTCTTCTCCTACGAGCAGTACTTC
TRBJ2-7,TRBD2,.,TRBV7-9,CASSLSQRGQYF,TGTGCCAGCAGCTTATCACAGCGGGGACAGTACTTC
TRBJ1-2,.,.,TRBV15,CATSRGDGYNYGYTF,TGTGCCACCAGCAGAGGGGACGGCTATAACTATGGCTACACCTTC
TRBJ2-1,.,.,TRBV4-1,CASSLHVPYNEQFF,TGCGCCAGCAGCCTCCACGTCCCCTACAATGAGCAGTTCTTC
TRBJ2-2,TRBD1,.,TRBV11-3,CASSPGQGRSPGELFF,TGTGCCAGCAGCCCCGGACAGGGGAGGTCCCCCGGGGAGCTGTTTTTT
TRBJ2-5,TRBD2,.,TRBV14,CASSHLKSGLADQETQYF,TGTGCCAGCAGCCACCTTAAGTCGGGACTAGCGGACCAAGAGACCCAGTACTTC
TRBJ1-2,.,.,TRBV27,CASSSFQGNYGYTF,TGTGCCAGCAGTAGTTTCCAGGGGAACTATGGCTACACCTTC
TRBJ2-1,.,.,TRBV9,CASSPLRFNEQFF,TGTGCCAGCAGCCCCCTTAGGTTCAATGAGCAGTTCTTC
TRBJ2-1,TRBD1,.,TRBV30,CAWSSGQGTDEQFF,TGTGCCTGGAGTTCGGGACAGGGTACCGATGAGCAGTTCTTC
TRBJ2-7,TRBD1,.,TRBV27,CASSGGQGSYEQYF,TGTGCCAGCAGTGGGGGACAGGGGTCCTACGAGCAGTACTTC
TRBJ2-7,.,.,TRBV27,CASSFSSDYEQYF,TGTGCCAGCAGTTTCTCCTCGGATTACGAGCAGTACTTC
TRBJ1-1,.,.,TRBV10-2,CASSLTQNPTEAFF,TGCGCCAGCAGTTTAACACAGAATCCCACTGAAGCTTTCTTT
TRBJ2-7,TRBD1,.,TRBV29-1,CSAGQGGTYEQYF,TGCAGCGCTGGACAGGGGGGGACCTACGAGCAGTACTTC
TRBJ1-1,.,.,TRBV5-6,CASSPFTGDPFTMNTEAFF,TGTGCCAGCAGCCCTTTTACGGGGGACCCGTTCACCATGAACACTGAAGCTTTCTTT
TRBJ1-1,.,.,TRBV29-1,CSVDPSSEAFF,TGCAGCGTTGATCCTTCGAGTGAAGCTTTCTTT
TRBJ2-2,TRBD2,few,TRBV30,CAWSRAGAGELFF,TGTGCCTGGAGTCGGGCGGGAGCCGGGGAGCTGTTTTTT
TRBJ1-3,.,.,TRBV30,CAWGTSLSRNTIYF,TGTGCCTGGGGTACATCTCTCTCTAGAAACACCATATATTTT
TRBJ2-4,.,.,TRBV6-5,CASSPGVFSKNIQYF,TGTGCCAGCAGTCCCGGGGTATTCTCCAAAAACATTCAGTACTTC
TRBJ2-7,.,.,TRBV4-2,CASSQDSGYEQYF,TGTGCCAGCAGCCAAGATTCAGGCTACGAGCAGTACTTC
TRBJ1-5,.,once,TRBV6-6,CASSDEQPQHF,TGTGCCAGCAGTGACGAACAGCCCCAGCATTTT
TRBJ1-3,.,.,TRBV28,CASSLRSLPQQGHSGNTIYF,TGTGCCAGCAGTTTAAGGTCCCTCCCCCAACAGGGTCACTCTGGAAACACCATATATTTT
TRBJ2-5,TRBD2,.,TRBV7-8,CASSPGLAGETQYF,TGTGCCAGCAGCCCGGGACTAGCGGGAGAGACCCAGTACTTC
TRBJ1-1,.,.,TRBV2,CASPEGRYTEAFF,TGTGCCAGCCCGGAGGGGAGGTACACTGAAGCTTTCTTT
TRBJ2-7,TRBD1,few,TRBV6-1,CASSAGQGAHEQYF,TGTGCCAGCAGTGCCGGACAGGGGGCCCACGAGCAGTACTTC
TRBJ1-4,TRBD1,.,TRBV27,CASSFLPPGGNEKLFF,TGTGCCAGCAGTTTTCTCCCCCCAGGGGGCAATGAAAAACTGTTTTTT
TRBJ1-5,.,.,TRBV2,CASSVGAGPNQPQHF,TGTGCCAGCAGTGTTGGTGCAGGCCCCAATCAGCCCCAGCATTTT
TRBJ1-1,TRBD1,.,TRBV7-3,CASSFDRGAEAFF,TGTGCCAGCAGCTTCGACAGGGGCGCTGAAGCTTTCTTT
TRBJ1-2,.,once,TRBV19,CASSIVGRDGYTF,TGTGCCAGTAGTATAGTGGGACGGGATGGCTACACCTTC
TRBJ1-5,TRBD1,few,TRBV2,CASSGGQGNQPQHF,TGTGCCAGCAGTGGCGGACAGGGGAATCAGCCCCAGCATTTT
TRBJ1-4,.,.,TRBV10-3,CAISGTNEKLFF,TGTGCCATCAGTGGGACTAATGAAAAACTGTTTTTT
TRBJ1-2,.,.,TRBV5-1,CASSWAGESYGYTF,TGCGCCAGCAGCTGGGCAGGGGAATCCTATGGCTACACCTTC
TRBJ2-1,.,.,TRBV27,CASRTGRDGNEQFF,TGTGCCAGCAGGACAGGACGGGATGGGAATGAGCAGTTCTTC
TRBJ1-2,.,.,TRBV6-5,CASSTTGSTNYGYTF,TGTGCCAGCAGTACTACAGGGTCTACTAACTATGGCTACACCTTC
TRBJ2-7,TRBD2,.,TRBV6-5,CASREAGGAYEQYF,TGTGCCAGCAGGGAAGCGGGAGGTGCCTACGAGCAGTACTTC
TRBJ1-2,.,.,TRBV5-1,CASSLPAENGYTF,TGCGCCAGCAGCTTGCCGGCAGAAAACGGCTACACCTTC
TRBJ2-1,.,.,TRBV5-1,CASSLAGSSFNNEQFF,TGCGCCAGCAGCTTGGCGGGGTCTAGCTTCAACAATGAGCAGTTCTTC
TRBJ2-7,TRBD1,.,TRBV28,CASSLGAPGQGLYEQYF,TGTGCCAGCAGCCTAGGTGCCCCGGGACAGGGATTGTACGAGCAGTACTTC
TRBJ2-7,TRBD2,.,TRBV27,CASSLSASGPYEQYF,TGTGCCAGCAGTTTGTCGGCTAGCGGTCCCTACGAGCAGTACTTC
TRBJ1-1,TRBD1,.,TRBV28,CATDRTGTEAFF,TGTGCCACCGATCGGACAGGGACTGAAGCTTTCTTT
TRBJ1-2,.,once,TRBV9,CASGWGRYGYTF,TGTGCCAGCGGGTGGGGGAGGTATGGCTACACCTTC
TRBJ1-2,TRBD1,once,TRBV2,CATYRDRGLNYGYTF,TGTGCCACCTACCGGGACAGGGGTCTAAACTATGGCTACACCTTC
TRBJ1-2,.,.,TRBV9,CASSVAGLNYGYTF,TGTGCCAGCAGCGTAGCGGGACTAAACTATGGCTACACCTTC
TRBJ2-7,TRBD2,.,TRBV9,CASSVDLAGGEQYF,TGTGCCAGCAGCGTAGATCTAGCGGGAGGGGAGCAGTACTTC
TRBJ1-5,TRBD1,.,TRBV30,CAWSPGQGKQPQHF,TGTGCCTGGAGTCCGGGACAGGGAAAGCAGCCCCAGCATTTT
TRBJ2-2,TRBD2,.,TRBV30,CAYGGGANTGELFF,TGTGCCTATGGCGGGGGAGCGAACACCGGGGAGCTGTTTTTT
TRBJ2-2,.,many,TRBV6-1,CASSDGGWAGELFF,TGTGCCAGCAGTGATGGGGGGTGGGCCGGGGAGCTGTTTTTT
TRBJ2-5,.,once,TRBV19,CASSVGETQYF,TGTGCCAGTAGTGTGGGGGAGACCCAGTACTTC
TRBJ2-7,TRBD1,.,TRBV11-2,CASQGESYEQYF,TGTGCCAGCCAGGGGGAGAGTTACGAGCAGTACTTC
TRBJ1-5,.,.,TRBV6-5,CASKAFGSNQPQHF,TGTGCCAGCAAGGCGTTTGGAAGCAATCAGCCCCAGCATTTT